The 26 T cell receptor beta chains given below trace back to one sample, sequenced in a study of T cell responses to AZD1222 COVID-19 vaccine. This table comes from immunoSEQ multiplex PCR, and its TCRdb copy is limited to in-frame clones, with some not included. The sample consists of 89,000 or so clones, about 86% of them appearing once. Source: peripheral blood, taken 28 days after the second AZD1222 dose. Every receptor here comes from an adult who received the AZD1222 COVID-19 vaccine.

V is TRBV18 and J is TRBJ2-2; tentatively, D is TRBD2 (7 bases). CDR3 length equals 17 residues. V lost 3 bases, J lost 6 bases, and 20 bases lay in between. Germline V gene lookup returns CDR1 KGHSH and CDR2 LQKENI. The CDR3 DNA sequence: TGTGCCAGCTCACCTCACCACGGGGAGGGGGTCGCCGGGGAGCTGTTTTTT. Translating gives CASSPHHGEGVAGELFF.

The table lists this clone with a count of one. The chain couples TRBV5-1 to TRBJ2-3, with 11 nucleotides matching TRBD2. V gave up 0 bases and J gave up 3 bases; unmatched junction bases: 6. The CDR3 is 17 residues long. Germline V lookup: CDR1 SGHRS, CDR2 YFSETQ. The CDR3 is CASSLGASGGMTDTQYF. In DNA form, the CDR3 reads TGCGCCAGCAGCTTGGGGGCTAGCGGGGGGATGACAGATACGCAGTATTTT.

V gene TRBV27 combines with J gene TRBJ1-4, with 9 bases aligning to TRBD1. Trimming took 6 bases from V and 4 from J; bases not matched to a gene: 3. CDR1 is MNHEY, CDR2 SMNVEV, per germline (reference sequence). The CDR3 sequence is 14 residues long. The CDR3 DNA follows: TGTGCCAGCAGGGGACAGGGAAATAATGAAAAACTGTTTTTT. This translates into CASRGQGNNEKLFF. Based on the CDR3 plus reference TRBV27 and TRBJ1-4, the full variable domain is EAQVTQNPRYLITVTGKKLTVTCSQNMNHEYMSWYRQDPGLGLRQIYYSMNVEVTDKGDVPEGYKVSRKEKRNFPLILESPSPNQTSLYFCASRGQGNNEKLFFGSGTQLSVL.

The chain joins TRBV3-1 (or the pseudogene TRBV3-2) to TRBJ2-3; D is uncertain. Trimming shortened V by 1 base and J by 2 bases, and 10 bases separated the two germline ends. The CDR3 runs to 15 residues. Germline V gene sequence: CDR1 LGHDT, CDR2 YNNKEL (reference sequence). The CDR3 reads CASSQGNRNTDTQYF. The CDR3, as DNA: TGTGCCAGCAGCCAAGGGAATAGAAACACAGATACGCAGTATTTT.

The chain has TRBV19 and TRBJ2-7, with D tentatively TRBD1 (5 bases). The germline CDR1 and CDR2 sequences are LNHDA and SQIVND (reference sequence). The V end lost 3 bases, the J end lost 2 bases, and 8 bases lay between the germline ends. The CDR3 length is 13 residues. The CDR3 loop reads CASSITGTYEQYF. The CDR3 DNA reads TGTGCCAGTAGTATTACAGGCACCTACGAGCAGTACTTC.

The rearrangement links TRBV18 to TRBJ2-6; D is unresolved. The CDR3 sequence is 14 residues long. V was shortened by 2 bases and J by 0 bases, with 2 bases between the two germline ends. Looked up from germline, CDR1 is KGHSH and CDR2 is LQKENI. DNA of the CDR3: TGTGCCAGCTCACCAGACTCTGGGGCCAACGTCCTGACTTTC. Encoded protein: CASSPDSGANVLTF.

Here the CDR3 DNA reads TGTGCCAGCAGCCAAGGAGCAGGGAGCTATGGCTACACCTTC. This encodes CASSQGAGSYGYTF. This chain connects TRBV14 to TRBJ1-2; perhaps TRBD1 as D (5 bases). Between the trimmed V and J ends, which lost 1 base and 4 bases, there was a span of 10 bases. Germline lookup yields CDR1 SGHDN and CDR2 FVKESK. This CDR3 spans 14 amino acids.

The J gene is TRBJ2-7, the V gene TRBV7-2, with 12 positions matching TRBD2. The germline gives CDR1 SGHTA, CDR2 FQGNSA. This CDR3 has 16 residues. Trimming took 1 base from V and 2 from J; bases not matched to a gene: 3. In DNA form, the CDR3 reads TGTGCCAGCAGCTTAGGGACTAGCGGGATGACCTACGAGCAGTACTTC. It yields the protein CASSLGTSGMTYEQYF. Based on the CDR3 plus reference TRBV7-2 and TRBJ2-7, the full variable domain is GAGVSQSPSNKVTEKGKDVELRCDPISGHTALYWYRQSLGQGLEFLIYFQGNSAPDKSGLPSDRFSAERTGGSVSTLTIQRTQQEDSAVYLCASSLGTSGMTYEQYFGPGTRLTVT.

V and J are TRBV2 and TRBJ2-1, with TRBD2 matching 15 bases. The CDR3 has 16 amino acids. Looked up from germline, CDR1 is SNHLY and CDR2 is FYNNEI. Germline trimming cut 6 bases from V and 0 bases from J; bases unmatched to any gene: 0. The CDR3 spells CASRGLAGGSYNEQFF. CDR3 coding DNA: TGTGCCAGCAGGGGACTAGCGGGGGGCTCCTACAATGAGCAGTTCTTC.

J is TRBJ1-4 and V is TRBV18; 9 bases agree with TRBD1. V shed 4 bases, J shed 8 bases, and the junction held 5 bases outside the gene matches. The CDR3 covers 14 residues. The germline gives CDR1 KGHSH, CDR2 LQKENI. In nucleotides, the CDR3 is TGTGCCAGCTCACGAGGGACAGGGAGGGAAAAACTGTTTTTT. Translated: CASSRGTGREKLFF. The whole variable domain, remainder taken from reference TRBV18 and TRBJ1-4, is NAGVMQNPRHLVRRRGQEARLRCSPMKGHSHVYWYRQLPEEGLKFMVYLQKENIIDESGMPKERFSAEFPKEGPSILRIQQVVRGDSAAYFCASSRGTGREKLFFGSGTQLSVL.

The V gene is TRBV3-1 (or the pseudogene TRBV3-2), the J gene TRBJ1-5; D gene ambiguous. Looked up from germline, CDR1 is LGHDT and CDR2 is YNNKEL (reference sequence). Trimming removed 0 bases at V and 6 bases at J, with 12 bases between. CDR3 length: 15 amino acids. The CDR3 DNA reads TGTGCCAGCAGCCAAGAATTCGGGAAAGGTCAGCCCCAGCATTTT. Translation: CASSQEFGKGQPQHF.

The V call is TRBV10-1, the J call TRBJ1-4; 9 positions match TRBD1. Trimming cost V 6 bases and J 10 bases; bases outside gene matches: 12. The V gene's germline CDR1 is WNHNN and CDR2 SYGVQD (reference sequence). The CDR3 runs to 15 residues. The CDR3 region is CASSSGTGLRGKLFF. CDR3 nucleotide sequence: TGCGCCAGCAGCTCCGGGACAGGGCTTCGCGGAAAACTGTTTTTT.

The CDR3: CASSGRQVPGNEQFF. DNA for the CDR3: TGCGCCAGCAGCGGACGTCAGGTCCCCGGGAATGAGCAGTTCTTC. The chain employs TRBV5-1 and TRBJ2-1; D remains ambiguous. Germline lookup yields CDR1 SGHRS and CDR2 YFSETQ. This CDR3 has 15 residues. V lost 4 bases, J lost 7 bases, and 18 bases lay in between.

Here the CDR3 reads CASSQDPGAYEQYF. In nucleotides, the CDR3 is TGTGCCAGCAGCCAAGATCCGGGAGCCTACGAGCAGTACTTC. This chain connects TRBV3-1 (or the pseudogene TRBV3-2) to TRBJ2-7; a weak D match, TRBD2 (6 bases). CDR1 is LGHDT and CDR2 is YNNKEL in the germline V gene (reference sequence). V lost 0 bases and J 2 bases, leaving 8 bases between the germline ends. The CDR3 totals 14 residues.

The chain has TRBV10-2 and TRBJ2-2, with 10 nucleotides matching TRBD1. V shed 6 bases and J 9 bases; nucleotides not matched to a gene: 10. The CDR3 loop spans 15 amino acids. The germline CDR1 and CDR2 sequences are WSHSY and SAAADI. The CDR3 protein is CASRDLDRGVWELFF. In nucleotides, the CDR3 is TGCGCCAGCAGGGATTTGGACAGGGGGGTTTGGGAGCTGTTTTTT.

The DNA of the CDR3 is TGCGCCAGCAGCCACAGGGGGGAGGAGACCCAGTACTTC. This encodes CASSHRGEETQYF. The chain recombines TRBV5-1 with TRBJ2-5; TRBD1 aligns across 8 bases. The CDR3 totals 13 residues. J was trimmed by 5 bases and V by 4 bases; bases with no gene match: 4. Germline V CDR1 and CDR2: SGHRS, YFSETQ.

V is TRBV11-2 and J is TRBJ1-1; maybe TRBD1 (6 bases). The germline V gene encodes CDR1 SGHAT and CDR2 FQNNGV. V dropped 9 bases and J dropped 5 bases, with 19 bases sitting between them. The CDR3 has 14 amino acids. The CDR3 DNA reads TGTGCCAGTAGGAGGGGGAGGAGGGAGACTGAAGCTTTCTTT. Translating it yields CASRRGRRETEAFF.

This rearrangement joins TRBV10-3 to TRBJ1-2; TRBD1 agrees at 7 bases. V was clipped by 8 bases and J by 3 bases; unmatched bases: 6. The CDR3 is 13 amino acids. CDR1 and CDR2 from the germline V gene are ENHRY and SYGVKD. This chain's CDR3 is CAIDRESDYGYTF. CDR3 in DNA: TGTGCCATCGACAGGGAGAGTGACTATGGCTACACCTTC.

In nucleotides, the CDR3 is TGCGCCAGCAGCTCATATTGGAGCGGGGGGGCCGACGAGCAGTACTTC. Its translation: CASSSYWSGGADEQYF. The V gene is TRBV5-1, the J gene TRBJ2-7, with TRBD2 matching 10 bases. Trimming at V came to 3 bases and at J to 5 bases, leaving 11 bases not matched to a gene. The CDR3 is 16 residues long. The germline V gene encodes CDR1 SGHRS and CDR2 YFSETQ.

The chain is built from TRBV27 and TRBJ2-5; D might be TRBD2 (6 bases). CDR3 length: 13 residues. Germline V gene sequence: CDR1 MNHEY, CDR2 SMNVEV (reference sequence). Trimming shortened V by 6 bases and J by 4 bases, and 12 bases separated the two germline ends. CDR3 in DNA: TGTGCCAGCAGGGGACTGGCCGGAGAGACCCAGTACTTC. Amino acids: CASRGLAGETQYF.

The chain has TRBV7-2 and TRBJ1-1; D is uncertain. This CDR3 has 12 residues. Germline V gene lookup returns CDR1 SGHTA and CDR2 FQGNSA. V lost 3 bases and J lost 11, with 13 bases in between. The CDR3 region has the DNA TGTGCCAGCAGCTTGGCAGGTCGGTCCGCTTTCTTT. The encoded protein is CASSLAGRSAFF. Looking up the rest from reference TRBV7-2 and TRBJ1-1 gives the full variable domain: GAGVSQSPSNKVTEKGKDVELRCDPISGHTALYWYRQSLGQGLEFLIYFQGNSAPDKSGLPSDRFSAERTGGSVSTLTIQRTQQEDSAVYLCASSLAGRSAFFGQGTRLTVV.

This chain joins TRBV27 and TRBJ1-4; D is uncertain. The CDR3 loop spans 14 amino acids. Germline V gene data show CDR1 as MNHEY and CDR2 as SMNVEV (reference sequence). V lost 6 bases to trimming and J lost 5 bases, with 13 bases between them. This CDR3 is CASSPGPRNEKLFF. CDR3 bases: TGTGCCAGCAGCCCGGGCCCCCGGAATGAAAAACTGTTTTTT.

This clone showed up just once. The chain recombines TRBV7-9 with TRBJ2-7; D is uncertain. Germline V CDR1 and CDR2: SEHNR, FQNEAQ (reference sequence). The CDR3 sequence is 14 residues long. The ends were cut back, 5 bases at V and 3 bases at J, with 14 bases in the middle. As DNA, the CDR3 is TGTGCCAGCAGCGATACCGGGCCCTTCTACGAGCAGTACTTC. It yields the protein CASSDTGPFYEQYF.

The chain couples TRBV7-2 to TRBJ1-5; TRBD1 might be the D (5 bases). CDR3 size: 15 residues. V was shortened by 1 base and J by 6 bases, with 13 bases between the two germline ends. Per germline, CDR1 SGHTA and CDR2 FQGNSA. The CDR3 spells CASSLGAGLSQPQHF. CDR3 sequence (DNA): TGTGCCAGCAGCTTAGGTGCAGGGTTAAGTCAGCCCCAGCATTTT.

This chain links TRBV30 with TRBJ1-5; D is perhaps TRBD1 (5 bases). The CDR3 loop spans 13 amino acids. Looked up from germline, CDR1 is GTSNPN and CDR2 is SVGIG (reference sequence). Trimming took 7 bases from V and 0 from J, leaving 10 bases between them. The chain's CDR3 is CALDQGSNQPQHF. CDR3 sequence (DNA): TGTGCCTTGGACCAGGGTAGCAATCAGCCCCAGCATTTT.

This sequence joins TRBV7-2 and TRBJ2-7; possibly TRBD1 or TRBD2 for D (7 bases each). CDR3 size: 15 residues. Between the trimmed V and J ends, which lost 4 bases and 4 bases, there was a span of 17 bases. The germline CDR1 and CDR2 sequences are SGHTA and FQGNSA. CDR3 sequence reads: CASSSRGGTLYEQYF. CDR3 bases: TGTGCCAGCAGCTCCAGGGGGGGCACTTTGTACGAGCAGTACTTC.